Listed below are T cell receptor beta chains from one sample, sequenced in a study of T cell responses to AZD1222 COVID-19 vaccine. Sequencing was performed with immunoSEQ multiplex PCR; in TCRdb, only in-frame clones are kept and a portion is missing. This sample carries about 210,000 clones, 85% to 95% of them seen once, and the ten largest clones take 1% to 1.5%. The sample consisted of peripheral blood, taken on day 0 of AZD1222 vaccination. The receptors stem from an adult in good health. CDR3s include the opening cysteine and the closing phenylalanine or tryptophan. D genes are given only for firm matches. Rows give clone size only sometimes, using once, few, many, or a class for an expanded clone.

v_gene	j_gene	abundance	d_gene	CDR3nt	CDR3aa
TRBV28	TRBJ1-2	-	-	TGTGCCAGCAGTTGGACAGACCCTAACTATGGCTACACCTTC	CASSWTDPNYGYTF
TRBV9	TRBJ2-3	-	TRBD2	TGTGCCAGCAGCGGGGGGACTAGCGGGTTCACAGATACGCAGTATTTT	CASSGGTSGFTDTQYF
TRBV2	TRBJ2-1	-	TRBD1	TGTGCCACCGTCCCGGACAGGCTAAATGAGCAGTTCTTC	CATVPDRLNEQFF
TRBV18	TRBJ1-3	-	TRBD1	TGTGCCAGCTCACCACGAACCGGGACAGGCACTGGAAACACCATATATTTT	CASSPRTGTGTGNTIYF
TRBV6-1	TRBJ1-3	-	-	TGTGCCAGCAGTGAAGGCCGCCACTCTGGAAACACCATATATTTT	CASSEGRHSGNTIYF
TRBV6-5	TRBJ2-7	-	-	TGTGCCGCGGGGGATGCAGGGGGCGCGGGGGAGCAGTACTTC	CAAGDAGGAGEQYF
TRBV14	TRBJ2-3	-	TRBD2	TGTGCCAGCAGCCAAGTGAAGCGGGGGAACACAGATACGCAGTATTTT	CASSQVKRGNTDTQYF
TRBV7-9	TRBJ1-1	once	-	TGTGCCAGCAGCGCAAGAGGCACTGAAGCTTTCTTT	CASSARGTEAFF
TRBV11-2	TRBJ2-7	-	-	TGTGCCAGCAGCCGAGGGGCCTACGAGCAGTACTTC	CASSRGAYEQYF
TRBV15	TRBJ2-7	-	-	TGTGCCACCAGCAGAGTGGGGGTTGGGAGAGACCAGCAGTACTTC	CATSRVGVGRDQQYF
TRBV28	TRBJ2-2	-	-	TGTGCCAGCAGTTTGGGGGCGGGGAGCCGCGCGAACACCGGGGAGCTGTTTTTT	CASSLGAGSRANTGELFF
TRBV7-2	TRBJ1-2	-	-	TGTGCCAGCAGCATGACAGGTGTGAGGTATGGCTACACCTTC	CASSMTGVRYGYTF
TRBV3-1/TRBV3-2	TRBJ1-4	-	-	TGTGCCAGCAGCCAAGATCGGAAGCGAACAACTAATGAAAAACTGTTTTTT	CASSQDRKRTTNEKLFF
TRBV29-1	TRBJ1-2	-	TRBD1	TGCAGCGTGAATGGACAGGGGCATGGCTACACCTTC	CSVNGQGHGYTF
TRBV6-2/TRBV6-3	TRBJ2-7	-	-	TGTGCCAGCGGCCCGTTGGTTGGGGGAATCTACGAGCAGTACTTC	CASGPLVGGIYEQYF
TRBV7-9	TRBJ2-4	-	-	TGTGCCAGCAGCTCCCTTTCACAGGAGGGAGTCAAAAACATTCAGTACTTC	CASSSLSQEGVKNIQYF
TRBV7-9	TRBJ1-2	-	-	TGTGCCAGCACCTCCCCACCCCCCCGGGGGGGGAACTATGGCTACACCTTC	CASTSPPPRGGNYGYTF
TRBV6-5	TRBJ1-1	-	-	TGTGCCAGCAGTTACAGGGAGGGTGGCACTGAAGCTTTCTTT	CASSYREGGTEAFF
TRBV15	TRBJ2-5	-	-	TGTGCCACCAGCAGAGTGGGAGAGACCCAGTACTTC	CATSRVGETQYF
TRBV6-5	TRBJ2-1	once	-	TGTGCCAGCAGGGGCACCGGGGGTCCCTACAATGAGCAGTTCTTC	CASRGTGGPYNEQFF
TRBV27	TRBJ1-6	-	-	TGTGCCAGCAGTTTATCGGCAGATTCACCCCTCCACTTT	CASSLSADSPLHF
TRBV5-1	TRBJ1-4	-	-	TGCGCCAGCAGCTTGGAGGGGGGGGCGCATGAAAAACTGTTTTTT	CASSLEGGAHEKLFF
TRBV28	TRBJ1-5	-	TRBD1	TGTGCCAGCCGCAAAGGGGGACAGGGCCTCCAGCCCCAGCATTTT	CASRKGGQGLQPQHF
TRBV5-5	TRBJ2-7	-	-	TGTGCCAGCAGCTTGGCCGAGCGCCGGGACCTCTACGAGCAGTACTTC	CASSLAERRDLYEQYF
TRBV2	TRBJ1-6	-	-	TGTGCCAGCAGTGATGAGGGGACCGAAAATTCACCCCTCCACTTT	CASSDEGTENSPLHF
TRBV6-4	TRBJ1-4	-	-	TGTGCCAGCAGTGACGTCCGGGGAGGGAAACTGTTTTTT	CASSDVRGGKLFF
TRBV28	TRBJ1-5	-	TRBD1	TGTGCCAGCAGTCCCCATACCGGACAGGGCAGACAGCCCCAGCATTTT	CASSPHTGQGRQPQHF
TRBV6-5	TRBJ1-6	-	-	TGTGCCATAGGCCCCGGTCAGGGGCGCTCACCCCTCCACTTT	CAIGPGQGRSPLHF
TRBV6-5	TRBJ1-1	-	TRBD1	TGTGCCAGCAGTTACGGGCAGGGGGCGCATACTGAAGCTTTCTTT	CASSYGQGAHTEAFF
TRBV5-1	TRBJ1-1	-	TRBD1	TGCGCCAGCAGCATACAGGGGGACACTGAAGCTTTCTTT	CASSIQGDTEAFF
TRBV6-2/TRBV6-3	TRBJ2-2	-	TRBD2	TGTGCCAGCAGTTACCCTCGACTAGCGGGCCCCGGGGAGCTGTTTTTT	CASSYPRLAGPGELFF
TRBV4-3	TRBJ1-5	-	-	TGCGCCAGCAGCCAAGATTTCGAAAGGGGCAATCAGCCCCAGCATTTT	CASSQDFERGNQPQHF
TRBV4-3	TRBJ1-3	-	TRBD1	TGCGCCAGCAGCCATCTGGACGGACAGGGGGCGAGTGGAAACACCATATATTTT	CASSHLDGQGASGNTIYF
TRBV19	TRBJ1-1	-	TRBD1	TGTGCCAGTAGTAACTCAATAGGGGCGGGACAGGGCTACACTGAAGCTTTCTTT	CASSNSIGAGQGYTEAFF
TRBV3-1/TRBV3-2	TRBJ1-4	once	-	TGTGCCAGCAGCCAACGGGACCGCGAAAAACTGTTTTTT	CASSQRDREKLFF
TRBV3-1/TRBV3-2	TRBJ2-7	few	-	TGTGCCAGCAGCCAGGCCTACGAGCAGTACTTC	CASSQAYEQYF
TRBV7-8	TRBJ2-1	-	TRBD2	TGTGCCAGCAGCTTATATACTAGCGGGGTCAATGAGCAGTTCTTC	CASSLYTSGVNEQFF
TRBV30	TRBJ2-3	-	-	TGTGCCTGGAGTGGGGCCACATCCACAGATACGCAGTATTTT	CAWSGATSTDTQYF
TRBV7-2	TRBJ2-1	-	-	TGTGCCAGCAGCTGGGCCTCCTACAATGAGCAGTTCTTC	CASSWASYNEQFF
TRBV3-1/TRBV3-2	TRBJ1-6	-	-	TGTGCCAGCAGCCAAGAAGTCTCCCCCAGGGGCGACAATTCACCCCTCCACTTT	CASSQEVSPRGDNSPLHF